What follows is one T cell receptor (beta chain) and its context. Its antigen is unknown. Losses at the gene ends were 3 bases for V and 7 bases for J; bases not matched to a gene: 8. The CDR3 has 15 amino acids. Germline CDR1 and CDR2: MNHEY and SMNVEV (reference sequence). As for the donors, each was a healthy bone marrow donor. This sample stems from a study of cytomegalovirus exposure and HLA in healthy donors. Findings and limits, study-wide: The authors later linked a missense DCLRE1C variant to TCR beta V- and J-gene trimming. Apart from CMV serostatus, no immune exposure information was available.

The PCR used 60 Vbeta and 13 Jbeta primers. Data came from immunoSEQ multiplex PCR; TCRdb stores just in-frame clones and leaves some out. The sample holds under 200,000 clones, around four fifths seen once. The sequence derives from a man aged 18 to 35 in good health and CMV-seronegative. The chain recombines TRBV27 with TRBJ2-1, with 8 bases matching TRBD2. Sequenced sample: PBMCs. The CDR3 spells CASSFLTGGGNEQFF. CDR3 coding DNA: TGTGCCAGCAGTTTCCTCACGGGAGGGGGTAATGAGCAGTTCTTC.